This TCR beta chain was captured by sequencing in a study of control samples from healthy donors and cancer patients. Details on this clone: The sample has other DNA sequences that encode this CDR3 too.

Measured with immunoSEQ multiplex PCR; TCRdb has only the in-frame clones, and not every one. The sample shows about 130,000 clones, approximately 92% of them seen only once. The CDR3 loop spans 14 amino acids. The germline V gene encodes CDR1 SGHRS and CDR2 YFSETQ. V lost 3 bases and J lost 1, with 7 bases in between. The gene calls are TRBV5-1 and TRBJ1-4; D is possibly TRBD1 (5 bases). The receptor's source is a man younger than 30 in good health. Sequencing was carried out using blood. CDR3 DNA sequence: TGCGCCAGCAGCTATGGGGGAACTAATGAAAAACTGTTTTTT. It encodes CASSYGGTNEKLFF.